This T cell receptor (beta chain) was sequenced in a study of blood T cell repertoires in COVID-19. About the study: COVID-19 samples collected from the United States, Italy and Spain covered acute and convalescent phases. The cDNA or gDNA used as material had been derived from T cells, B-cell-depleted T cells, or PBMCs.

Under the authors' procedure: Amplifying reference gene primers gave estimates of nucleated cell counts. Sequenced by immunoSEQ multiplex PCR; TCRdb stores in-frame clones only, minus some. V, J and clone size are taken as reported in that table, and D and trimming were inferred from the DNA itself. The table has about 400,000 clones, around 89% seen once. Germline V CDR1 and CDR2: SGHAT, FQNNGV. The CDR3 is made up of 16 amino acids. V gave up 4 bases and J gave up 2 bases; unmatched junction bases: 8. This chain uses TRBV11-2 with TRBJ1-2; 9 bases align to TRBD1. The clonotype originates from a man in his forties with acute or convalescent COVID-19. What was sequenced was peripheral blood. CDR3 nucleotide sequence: TGTGCCAGCAGCTACGGGACAGGGATCGCGAACTATGGCTACACCTTC. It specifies CASSYGTGIANYGYTF.